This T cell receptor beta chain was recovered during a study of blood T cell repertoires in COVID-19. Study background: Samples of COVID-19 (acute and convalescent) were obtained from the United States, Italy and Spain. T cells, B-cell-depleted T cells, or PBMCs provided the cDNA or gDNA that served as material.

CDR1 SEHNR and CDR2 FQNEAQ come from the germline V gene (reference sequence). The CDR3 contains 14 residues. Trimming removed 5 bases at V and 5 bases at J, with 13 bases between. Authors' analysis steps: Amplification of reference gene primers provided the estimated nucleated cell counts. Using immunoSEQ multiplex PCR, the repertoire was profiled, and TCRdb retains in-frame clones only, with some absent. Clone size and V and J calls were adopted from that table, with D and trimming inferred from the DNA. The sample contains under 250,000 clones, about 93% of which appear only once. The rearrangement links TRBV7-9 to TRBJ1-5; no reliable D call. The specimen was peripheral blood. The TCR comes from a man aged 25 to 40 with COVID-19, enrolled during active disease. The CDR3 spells CASSPDSADQPQHF. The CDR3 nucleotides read TGTGCCAGCAGCCCGGATTCGGCGGATCAGCCCCAGCATTTT.